This TCR beta chain is drawn from a study of cytomegalovirus exposure and HLA in healthy donors. Broader study findings: Under in vitro conditions, three CMV-associated chains were confirmed as specific for CMV antigens.

On this clone itself: The antigen remains unidentified.

Looked up from germline, CDR1 is KGHSH and CDR2 is LQKENI. This CDR3 has 16 amino acids. V was clipped by 3 bases and J by 1 base, with 13 bases between them. Researchers ran the PCR with 60 Vbeta and 13 Jbeta primers. Sequenced by immunoSEQ multiplex PCR; TCRdb stores in-frame clones only, minus some. The table shows about 98,000 clones, with around three quarters occurring only once. The rearrangement links TRBV18 to TRBJ1-5; unclear D gene. This receptor was obtained from a man in his sixties in good health and CMV-seropositive. The source material was PBMCs. The CDR3 sequence is CASSPGGTYSNQPQHF. CDR3 bases: TGTGCCAGCTCACCCGGAGGCACATACAGCAATCAGCCCCAGCATTTT.